The source of this TCR beta chain is a study of blood T cell repertoires in COVID-19. Whole-study context: COVID-19 samples, acute and convalescent, were from the United States, Italy and Spain. T cells, B-cell-depleted T cells, or PBMCs supplied cDNA or gDNA.

Assignment of participants to cohorts was predicated upon participant-reported clinical history. Symptom resolution, clearance, or two negative PCRs marked the recovered donors of Cohort 3. Profiled with immunoSEQ multiplex PCR; TCRdb holds only in-frame clones, not every one. This sample has some 430,000 clones, with about 90% found just once. The TCR comes from a man aged 18 to 35 who had recovered from COVID-19. The sequenced material came from PBMCs or T cells enriched from blood (not recorded which).

In nucleotides, the CDR3 is TGTGCCAGCTCACCACCCGGACTTTTCACAGATACGCAGTATTTT. Amino acid sequence: CASSPPGLFTDTQYF. This chain joins TRBV18 and TRBJ2-3, with D tentatively TRBD2 (5 bases). The CDR3 has 15 amino acids. The germline V gene has CDR1 KGHSH and CDR2 LQKENI. V lost 0 bases to trimming and J lost 2 bases, with 9 bases between them.